Below are 26 T cell receptor beta chains sequenced from a single sample in a study of T-cell memory formation after mild COVID-19. One entry per CDR3 protein, called by TCRdb with MiXCR from the 5' RACE reads. The repertoire holds 150,000 to 200,000 distinct CDR3 sequences, around a tenth seen once, with 3% to 4% in the top ten. Sequencing input: PBMCs or a T cell subset sorted from them (not recorded which). All receptors come from a man younger than 30 who had mild COVID-19 (a few samples of this study predate the infection). Cell type and time point are not known.

In nucleotides, the CDR3 is TGTGCCATCAGCATGACAGGGAGGGAGCGTACTTCCTACAATGAGCAGTTCTTC. Protein sequence: CAISMTGRERTSYNEQFF. This sequence joins TRBV10-3 and TRBJ2-1, with D perhaps assigned TRBD1 or TRBD2 (7 bases each). Trimming left V 6 bases short and J 1 base short, with 22 bases between. Germline V gene sequence: CDR1 ENHRY, CDR2 SYGVKD. The CDR3 covers 18 residues.

This clonotype was found many times. The J gene is TRBJ2-3, the V gene TRBV7-2; 11 bases are shared with TRBD2. The germline gives CDR1 SGHTA, CDR2 FQGNSA. Losses at the gene ends were 5 bases for V and 4 bases for J; bases not matched to a gene: 8. The CDR3 runs to 16 residues. Written as DNA, the CDR3 is TGTGCCAGCAGCGGAACCGGGACTAGCGGATCAGATACGCAGTATTTT. Residues: CASSGTGTSGSDTQYF.

This sequence joins TRBV15 and TRBJ2-3, with D uncertain. Germline CDR1 LNHNV, CDR2 YYDKDF (reference sequence). Trimming left V 0 bases short and J 6 bases short, with 13 bases between. This CDR3 has 15 amino acids. The CDR3 region is CATSRDLRRVDTQYF. The CDR3 nucleotides read TGTGCCACCAGCAGAGATCTTAGACGGGTCGATACGCAGTATTTT.

This chain uses TRBV7-6 with TRBJ1-1; a weak D match, TRBD1 (5 bases). V was shortened by 5 bases and J by 1 base, with 8 bases between the two germline ends. Germline loops: CDR1 SGHVS, CDR2 FNYEAQ. CDR3 length equals 13 residues. This chain's CDR3 is CASSEDTNTEAFF. In DNA, the CDR3 is TGTGCCAGCAGCGAGGACACGAACACTGAAGCTTTCTTT. Together with reference TRBV7-6 and TRBJ1-1, the CDR3 gives the full variable domain: GAGVSQSPRYKVTKRGQDVALRCDPISGHVSLYWYRQALGQGPEFLTYFNYEAQQDKSGLPNDRFSAERPEGSISTLTIQRTEQRDSAMYRCASSEDTNTEAFFGQGTRLTVV.

In its sample, this clonotype was seen a few times. In DNA form, the CDR3 reads TGTGCCAGCAGTCCCGGGGGCTATGGCTACACCTTC. It specifies CASSPGGYGYTF. The rearrangement uses TRBV7-9 and TRBJ1-2; D might be TRBD1 (5 bases). This CDR3 comprises 12 residues. The V gene's germline CDR1 is SEHNR and CDR2 FQNEAQ (reference sequence). The V end was cut by 6 bases, the J end by 4 bases, with 9 bases between. Variable domain in full (rest from reference TRBV7-9 and TRBJ1-2): DTGVSQNPRHKITKRGQNVTFRCDPISEHNRLYWYRQTLGQGPEFLTYFQNEAQLEKSRLLSDRFSAERPKGSFSTLEIQRTEQGDSAMYLCASSPGGYGYTFGSGTRLTVV.

In its sample, this clonotype was seen a few times. V gene TRBV5-5 combines with J gene TRBJ2-7; 12 bases line up with TRBD2. The germline CDR1 and CDR2 sequences are SGHKS and YYEKEE (reference sequence). Trimming cost V 4 bases and J 5 bases; bases outside gene matches: 10. This CDR3 has 16 residues. CDR3 residues: CASSILAGGLSDEQYV. The CDR3, as DNA: TGTGCCAGCAGCATACTAGCGGGGGGTCTTTCAGACGAGCAGTACGTC.

Many counts were recorded for this clonotype. The genes are TRBV6-6 and TRBJ2-5; D tentatively fits TRBD1 or TRBD2 (5 bases each). Trimming left V 2 bases short and J 1 base short, with 20 bases between. The CDR3 covers 18 residues. Germline CDR1 reads MNHNY; CDR2 reads SVGAGI (reference sequence). The CDR3 nucleotides are TGTGCCAGCAGTTACCGAGCACTTCCTTCTGGGGGCCAAGAGACCCAGTACTTC. It encodes CASSYRALPSGGQETQYF.

This clonotype was observed a few times. The V call is TRBV5-1, the J call TRBJ1-5, with D uncertain. Germline V gene sequence: CDR1 SGHRS, CDR2 YFSETQ. The CDR3 length is 13 residues. V lost 4 bases and J lost 2, with 7 bases in between. CDR3 in amino acids: CASSPEGNQPQHF. DNA of the CDR3: TGCGCCAGCAGCCCAGAAGGCAATCAGCCCCAGCATTTT.

This clonotype was counted a few times. V is TRBV23-1 and J is TRBJ1-6, with D perhaps matching TRBD1 (6 bases). TRBV23-1 counts as an open reading frame of uncertain function. The V end lost 6 bases, the J end lost 10 bases, and 16 bases lay between the germline ends. The CDR3 length is 14 residues. Here the CDR3 DNA reads TGCGCCAGCAGGAAAACAGGGCTTAGGTCACCCCTCCACTTT. This codes for CASRKTGLRSPLHF.

This clonotype was seen a few times. The gene calls are TRBV5-1 and TRBJ2-5, with 9 bases aligning to TRBD1. This CDR3 region has 14 residues. V was clipped by 4 bases and J by 4 bases; unmatched bases: 5. Germline loops: CDR1 SGHRS, CDR2 YFSETQ. CDR3: CASSEGQGLETQYF. The CDR3 DNA is TGCGCCAGCAGCGAGGGACAGGGTTTAGAGACCCAGTACTTC.

The sample holds a few counts of this clonotype. This chain joins TRBV28 and TRBJ2-3; TRBD1 is a possible D gene (7 bases). V was shortened by 8 bases and J by 4 bases, with 19 bases between the two germline ends. The CDR3 extends over 15 amino acids. Germline-derived CDR1 and CDR2 are MDHEN and SYDVKM. The CDR3 loop reads CASFPGGLSADTQYF. CDR3 nucleotide sequence: TGTGCCAGCTTCCCAGGGGGGCTATCGGCAGATACGCAGTATTTT. The variable domain in full, completed from reference TRBV28 and TRBJ2-3, reads DVKVTQSSRYLVKRTGEKVFLECVQDMDHENMFWYRQDPGLGLRLIYFSYDVKMKEKGDIPEGYSVSREKKERFSLILESASTNQTSMYLCASFPGGLSADTQYFGPGTRLTVL.

This clonotype has just a few counts. The genes are TRBV5-1 and TRBJ2-5; tentative D call: TRBD2 (6 bases). The CDR3 contains 14 residues. Trimming stripped 2 bases from V and 1 base from J, with 9 bases between. CDR1 and CDR2 (germline): SGHRS, YFSETQ. CDR3 nucleotides: TGCGCCAGCAGCTTCGGGAGTACCCAAGAGACCCAGTACTTC. Amino acid sequence: CASSFGSTQETQYF.

This clonotype came up a few times. The chain carries TRBV27 and TRBJ1-5; 8 bases map to TRBD1. This CDR3 has 15 residues. Losses at the gene ends were 5 bases for V and 1 base for J; bases not matched to a gene: 4. Germline V lookup: CDR1 MNHEY, CDR2 SMNVEV (reference sequence). CDR3: CASSTDRGSNQPQHF. CDR3 sequence (DNA): TGTGCCAGCAGTACAGACAGGGGCAGCAATCAGCCCCAGCATTTT.

The chain recombines TRBV4-3 with TRBJ2-3, with TRBD2 identical over 11 bases. Trimming cost V 1 base and J 2 bases; bases outside gene matches: 5. The CDR3 is made up of 17 amino acids. Germline loops: CDR1 LGHNA, CDR2 YSLEER. DNA for the CDR3: TGCGCCAGCAGCCAAGGGACTAGCGGGTTATTCACAGATACGCAGTATTTT. It codes for CASSQGTSGLFTDTQYF.

Only a few counts were recorded for this clonotype. The chain uses TRBV20-1 and TRBJ1-2; tentative D call: TRBD1 (6 bases). Germline V CDR1 and CDR2: DFQATT, SNEGSKA (reference sequence). Deletions cut 4 bases from V and 0 bases from J, with 18 bases between. There are 16 residues in the CDR3. CDR3 sequence: CSATTGGGSTNYGYTF. Here the CDR3 DNA reads TGCAGTGCTACGACAGGTGGAGGGTCGACTAACTATGGCTACACCTTC.

V and J are TRBV12-3 or TRBV12-4 and TRBJ2-7, with D possibly matching TRBD2 (6 bases). V was pared by 1 base and J by 0 bases, with 10 bases between. The CDR3 sequence is 15 residues long. The CDR3 sequence: CASSLGTISSYEQYF. CDR3 in DNA: TGTGCCAGCAGTTTAGGGACTATCAGCTCCTACGAGCAGTACTTC.

In its sample, this clonotype was seen a few times. The chain has TRBV7-9 and TRBJ2-1; D possibly corresponds to TRBD2 (6 bases). From germline, CDR1 is SEHNR and CDR2 FQNEAQ (reference sequence). The CDR3 sequence is 14 residues long. V lost 5 bases to trimming and J lost 6 bases, with 14 bases between them. The CDR3 sequence is CASSLLRDFNEQFF. DNA of the CDR3: TGTGCCAGCAGCCTACTTCGGGACTTCAATGAGCAGTTCTTC.

The V call is TRBV5-1, the J call TRBJ2-3; 12 bases align to TRBD2. In germline, CDR1 is SGHRS, CDR2 YFSETQ. CDR3 size: 18 residues. V trimming: 0 bases; J trimming: 4 bases; junction bases outside the gene matches: 9. CDR3 amino acids: CASSLVASGGATADTQYF. The CDR3 region has the DNA TGCGCCAGCAGCTTGGTGGCTAGCGGGGGGGCAACCGCAGATACGCAGTATTTT.

This chain joins TRBV28 and TRBJ1-2; a possible D gene is TRBD1 (5 bases). The germline V gene has CDR1 MDHEN and CDR2 SYDVKM. This CDR3 has 17 residues. V shed 3 bases and J shed 4 bases, with 21 bases lying between them. CDR3 sequence reads: CASSFHLEGRKTYGYTF. DNA for the CDR3: TGTGCCAGCAGTTTCCACCTTGAGGGACGGAAGACCTATGGCTACACCTTC.

A few counts support this clonotype. V gene TRBV6-5 combines with J gene TRBJ1-1; the D is unclear. V lost 2 bases and J 5 bases, leaving 9 bases between the germline ends. Germline assignment: CDR1 MNHEY and CDR2 SVGAGI. This CDR3 region has 13 residues. The CDR3 spells CASSYGTRTEAFF. CDR3 nucleotides: TGTGCCAGCAGTTACGGCACCCGGACTGAAGCTTTCTTT.

In the case of this clonotype: The limits of the CDR3 on the DNA are not certain, so only TCRdb's listed CDR3 is given. V gene TRBV27 combines with J gene TRBJ2-6. The CDR3 is 17 amino acids long, termini counted. Germline-derived CDR1 and CDR2 are MNHEY and SMNVEV (reference sequence). CDR3 amino acids: CASSLLLSVPGANVLTF.

This clonotype occurred many times. The chain recombines TRBV5-1 with TRBJ1-1; perhaps TRBD1 as D (5 bases). With 4 bases removed from V and 6 bases from J, the gap between germline ends came to 19 bases. The CDR3 consists of 15 residues. Germline lookup yields CDR1 SGHRS and CDR2 YFSETQ. The CDR3 here is CASSEPGGVRAEAFF. The CDR3 DNA sequence: TGCGCCAGCAGCGAACCGGGGGGGGTACGGGCTGAAGCTTTCTTT.

J is TRBJ1-1 and V is TRBV5-5, with D possibly matching TRBD1 (6 bases). The germline CDR1 and CDR2 sequences are SGHKS and YYEKEE (reference sequence). Between the trimmed V and J ends, which lost 0 bases and 0 bases, there was a span of 12 bases. This CDR3 comprises 16 residues. The CDR3 loop is CASSLEGGSLNTEAFF. CDR3 bases: TGTGCCAGCAGCTTGGAGGGGGGTTCGCTGAACACTGAAGCTTTCTTT.

This clonotype was seen a few times. This chain connects TRBV6-4 to TRBJ2-2; D uncertain. Germline-derived CDR1 and CDR2 are MRHNA and SNTAGT. CDR3 size: 13 residues. V was shortened by 3 bases and J by 4 bases, with 6 bases between the two germline ends. The CDR3 spells CASSEVRTGELFF. The CDR3 DNA reads as TGTGCCAGCAGTGAAGTTCGCACCGGGGAGCTGTTTTTT.

This clonotype was seen more than once but under ten times. The chain links TRBV27 to TRBJ2-1; D is perhaps TRBD1 or TRBD2 (6 bases each). The CDR3 has 15 residues. Germline loops: CDR1 MNHEY, CDR2 SMNVEV (reference sequence). The ends were cut back, 2 bases at V and 7 bases at J, with 15 bases in the middle. In nucleotides, the CDR3 is TGTGCCAGCAGTTTACGGGGGCAAGTCGAGAATGAGCAGTTCTTC. Amino acid sequence: CASSLRGQVENEQFF.

There are a few counts of this clonotype. The rearrangement uses TRBV29-1 and TRBJ2-3; no firm D call. The germline gives CDR1 SQVTM, CDR2 ANQGSEA. Trimming removed 3 bases from V and 1 base from J, with 11 bases in between. The CDR3 covers 14 residues. CDR3 nucleotide sequence: TGCAGCGTTGATCATGGGGTTCGCACAGATACGCAGTATTTT. Translated, it gives CSVDHGVRTDTQYF.